A single T cell receptor (beta chain) is shown here with its context. Its antigen is unknown. The unexposed donors gave CD4+ T cells in about 2010-2019, prior to COVID-19. CD4+ T cells were isolated from the cells after around eleven days of culture. As cell numbers allowed, unexposed-donor CD4+ T cells faced SARS-CoV-2 S/N and four cold-coronavirus spikes. The data derive from a study of CD4 T cells in relation to SARS-CoV-2 and coronaviruses. Study overall: ViraFEST: roughly 10-day antigen culture of PBMCs, then TCR beta CDR3 sequencing. The negative reference was HIV-1 Nef peptide pool or peptide-free culture.

Whole-study results and caveats: Each donor contributed either pre-pandemic or post-infection samples, not both.

Sequenced by immunoSEQ multiplex PCR; TCRdb stores in-frame clones only, minus some. The data show around 25,000 clones, with about three quarters seen just once and approximately 18% held by the top ten. The CDR3 has 18 amino acids. Germline V gene sequence: CDR1 SGHRS, CDR2 YFSETQ. J gave up 0 bases and V 4 bases, and 7 bases lay outside the gene matches. The receptor was isolated from a human donor in good health. The source material was CD4+ T cells from PBMCs, cultured in vitro. V and J are TRBV5-1 and TRBJ2-5; 15 bases are a match to TRBD2. The CDR3 DNA reads as TGCGCCAGCAGCCCTGGACTAGCGGGAGGGGTGTACCAAGAGACCCAGTACTTC. Its protein product is CASSPGLAGGVYQETQYF.